This T cell receptor (beta chain) was sequenced during a study of beta chain features in type 1 diabetes. About the research overall: When patients were set against healthy donors, age, gender and cell yields were similar.

Germline CDR1 and CDR2: SGHTA and FQGNSA. The V end was cut by 5 bases, the J end by 1 base, with 11 bases between. The CDR3 contains 14 residues. In its sample, this clone was seen a few times. Its antigen is unidentified. Of the isolated RNA, all was reverse transcribed, and so the sequenced material was expressed TCRB transcripts. Here immunoSEQ multiplex PCR was the method, and the copy in TCRdb shows in-frame clones only, minus some. The repertoire holds around 250,000 clones, with 13% to 15% as singletons. Study outcomes and limitations: Although PCR might favor shorter templates, it would do so equally in patients and controls. All four CD4+ subsets from Type 1 diabetes patients carried moderately but significantly shorter TCRB CDR3s.

The sequenced material came from naive CD4+ T cells from blood. This clonotype was obtained from a man aged 30 to 39 with type 1 diabetes. The chain joins TRBV7-2 to TRBJ2-5, with D hard to call. CDR3 in DNA: TGTGCCAGCAGCCCACGACTGGTCCAAGAGACCCAGTACTTC. It is translated as CASSPRLVQETQYF.